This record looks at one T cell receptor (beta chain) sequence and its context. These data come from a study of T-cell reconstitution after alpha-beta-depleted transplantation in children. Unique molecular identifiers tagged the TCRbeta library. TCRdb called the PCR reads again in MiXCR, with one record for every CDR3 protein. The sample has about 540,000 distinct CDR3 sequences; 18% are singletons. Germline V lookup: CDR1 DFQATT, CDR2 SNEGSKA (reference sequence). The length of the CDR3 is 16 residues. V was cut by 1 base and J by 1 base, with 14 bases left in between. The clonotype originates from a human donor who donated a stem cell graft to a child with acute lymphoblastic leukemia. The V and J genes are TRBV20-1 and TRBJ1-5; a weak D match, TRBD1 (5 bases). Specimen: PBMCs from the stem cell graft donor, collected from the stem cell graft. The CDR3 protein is CSARVLGGTSNQPQHF. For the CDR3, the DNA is TGCAGTGCTAGAGTCTTAGGAGGGACCAGCAATCAGCCCCAGCATTTT.